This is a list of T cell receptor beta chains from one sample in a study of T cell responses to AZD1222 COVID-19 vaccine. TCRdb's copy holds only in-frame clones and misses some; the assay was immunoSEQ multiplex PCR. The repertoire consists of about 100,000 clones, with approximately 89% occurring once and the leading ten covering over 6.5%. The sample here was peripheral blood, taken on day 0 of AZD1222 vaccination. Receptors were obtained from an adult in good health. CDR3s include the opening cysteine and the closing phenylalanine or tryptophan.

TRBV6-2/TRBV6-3,CASSYAGFEAFF
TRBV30,CATLRAGRLNTEAFF
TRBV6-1,CASSDNRGYEQYF
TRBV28,CASRWGLSSYEQYF
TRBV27,CASREHGKGGNTIYF
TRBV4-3,CASSPLGPSGVYEQYF
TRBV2,CASRGQGVRTGELFF
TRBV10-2,CASGLRAGEQYF
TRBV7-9,CASSLLPEAFF
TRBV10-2,CASSEAGTNTGELFF
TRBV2,CASSVRGREKLFF
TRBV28,CASSITGRRGYEQYF
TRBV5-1,CASSSDPDRVNTGELFF
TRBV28,CASSDRVGTEAFF
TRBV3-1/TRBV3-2,CASSQDRATQYF
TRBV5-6,CASSSGTGAWRSTDTQYF